These 16 T cell receptor beta chains were sequenced from one sample in a study of siplizumab effects on memory and regulatory T cells. Generated by immunoSEQ multiplex PCR, the TCRdb table keeps only in-frame clones and is missing some. The table has approximately 92,000 clones, roughly 94% seen once. The sequencing sample was made of non-Treg CD4+ T cells sorted from blood. Receptors originate from a human donor in good health.

CDR3 coding DNA: TGTGCCAGCAGTCCGACAGGGGGCGATCAGCCCCAGCATTTT. It codes for CASSPTGGDQPQHF. V and J are TRBV28 and TRBJ1-5, with TRBD1 matching over 10 bases. Germline loops: CDR1 MDHEN, CDR2 SYDVKM. CDR3 size: 14 residues. V lost 5 bases, J lost 5 bases, and 3 bases stayed unmatched.

The CDR3 region is CASSSIRLRDSIEQYF. The CDR3 DNA follows: TGTGCCAGCAGTTCCATCAGACTCCGGGACAGTATCGAGCAGTACTTC. This chain connects TRBV27 to TRBJ2-7; 7 bases map to TRBD1. Germline-derived CDR1 and CDR2 are MNHEY and SMNVEV (reference sequence). This CDR3 has 16 amino acids. The V gene end was trimmed by 4 bases and the J gene end by 6 bases; junction bases not matched to a gene: 15.

The chain joins TRBV6-6 to TRBJ1-1, with D possibly TRBD1 on 6 matching bases. The CDR3 contains 15 residues. CDR1 and CDR2 from the germline V gene are MNHNY and SVGAGI (reference sequence). Trimming took off 5 bases at V and 1 base at J, with 14 bases between the two ends. This CDR3 is CASSPIQGPNTEAFF. The CDR3 nucleotides are TGTGCCAGCAGTCCTATACAGGGACCGAACACTGAAGCTTTCTTT.

The chain uses TRBV19 and TRBJ1-5, with a weak D call TRBD1 (6 bases). V lost 8 bases and J lost 7, with 21 bases in between. The V gene's germline CDR1 is LNHDA and CDR2 SQIVND (reference sequence). The CDR3 has 15 residues. This CDR3 is CASGDGGRRKQPQHF. The CDR3 nucleotides read TGTGCCAGTGGGGACGGGGGGCGAAGGAAACAGCCCCAGCATTTT.

As regards this clone: An end of the junction does not agree with germline; a read error may underlie this. V gene TRBV15 combines with J gene TRBJ1-3; TRBD1 aligns across 9 bases. Germline V gene data show CDR1 as LNHNV and CDR2 as YYDKDF (reference sequence). The CDR3 is made up of 13 amino acids. In DNA form, the CDR3 reads TGTGCCACCAGCAGAGGGAGGACCGGGACAGGGAATTTT. Its protein is CATSRGRTGTGNF.

CDR3 residues: CASSPLGQKETQYF. CDR3 coding DNA: TGTGCCAGCTCACCACTGGGACAGAAAGAGACCCAGTACTTC. The V gene is TRBV18, the J gene TRBJ2-5, with 7 bases matching TRBD1. Trimming cost V 1 base and J 3 bases; bases outside gene matches: 2. The CDR3 is made up of 14 amino acids. Germline assignment: CDR1 KGHSH and CDR2 LQKENI. Together with reference TRBV18 and TRBJ2-5, the CDR3 gives the full variable domain: NAGVMQNPRHLVRRRGQEARLRCSPMKGHSHVYWYRQLPEEGLKFMVYLQKENIIDESGMPKERFSAEFPKEGPSILRIQQVVRGDSAAYFCASSPLGQKETQYFGPGTRLLVL.

This rearrangement joins TRBV6-5 to TRBJ2-7; D might be TRBD1 or TRBD2, each matching 5 bases. The V gene lost 8 bases and the J gene lost 2 bases, with 16 bases spanning the gap. In germline, CDR1 is MNHEY, CDR2 SVGAGI. The CDR3 has 14 amino acids. This CDR3 reads CASPTGRDTYEQYF. The CDR3 bases are TGTGCCAGCCCCACGGGACGGGATACCTACGAGCAGTACTTC.

The rearrangement uses TRBV11-2 and TRBJ2-5; 11 bases line up with TRBD2. The CDR3 is 16 residues long. The germline CDR1 and CDR2 sequences are SGHAT and FQNNGV. J gave up 5 bases and V 4 bases, and 9 bases lay outside the gene matches. CDR3 in amino acids: CASSSPRIAGGETQYF. CDR3 nucleotides: TGTGCCAGCAGCTCCCCTAGGATAGCGGGAGGGGAGACCCAGTACTTC.

The rearrangement links TRBV15 to TRBJ2-5; TRBD1 matches 8 bases. Per germline, CDR1 LNHNV and CDR2 YYDKDF (reference sequence). The CDR3 is 15 amino acids. The junction had 8 bases not matched to a gene; V was cut back by 1 base and J by 7 bases. The CDR3 spells CATSRGGRGRGTQYF. In DNA form, the CDR3 reads TGTGCCACCAGCAGAGGGGGCAGGGGGCGAGGGACCCAGTACTTC.

This rearrangement joins TRBV10-3 to TRBJ2-6, with a tentative D call TRBD1 (6 bases). The CDR3 is 16 amino acids. CDR1 and CDR2 from the germline V gene are ENHRY and SYGVKD. V lost 0 bases and J lost 4, with 10 bases in between. The CDR3: CAISESSGAGANVLTF. CDR3 in DNA: TGTGCCATCAGTGAGTCTTCAGGGGCGGGGGCCAACGTCCTGACTTTC.

This chain uses TRBV18 with TRBJ1-4, with 7 bases identical to TRBD1. Germline CDR1 KGHSH, CDR2 LQKENI. V lost 3 bases and J lost 4; bases outside the gene matches: 8. The CDR3 sequence is 16 residues long. CDR3 DNA: TGTGCCAGCTCACCGAAGGGGGCACAGCGTAATGAAAAACTGTTTTTT. As protein: CASSPKGAQRNEKLFF.

The chain employs TRBV30 and TRBJ2-7; D is uncertain. This CDR3 contains 11 residues. Germline lookup yields CDR1 GTSNPN and CDR2 SVGIG (reference sequence). V was clipped by 0 bases and J by 3 bases, with 3 bases between them. The CDR3 coding sequence is TGTGCCTGGAGTGTGGGCTACGAGCAGTACTTC. This translates into CAWSVGYEQYF. The full variable domain, rest sourced from reference TRBV30 and TRBJ2-7, is SQTIHQWPATLVQPVGSPLSLECTVEGTSNPNLYWYRQAAGRGLQLLFYSVGIGQISSEVPQNLSASRPQDRQFILSSKKLLLSDSGFYLCAWSVGYEQYFGPGTRLTVT.

This sequence joins TRBV5-4 and TRBJ1-1, with a weak D call TRBD1 (5 bases). Germline CDR1 and CDR2: SGHNT and YYREEE (reference sequence). V was clipped by 0 bases and J by 0 bases, with 15 bases between them. CDR3 length equals 17 residues. The CDR3 region is CASSLGSGQPMNTEAFF. In DNA form, the CDR3 reads TGTGCCAGCAGCTTGGGGTCGGGGCAGCCTATGAACACTGAAGCTTTCTTT.

This chain connects TRBV7-9 to TRBJ2-5, with 7 bases that match TRBD2. The junction had 1 base not matched to a gene; V was cut back by 2 bases and J by 1 base. CDR1 and CDR2 (germline): SEHNR, FQNEAQ (reference sequence). CDR3 length: 14 residues. The DNA of the CDR3 is TGTGCCAGCAGCTTAAGCGGGATCCAAGAGACCCAGTACTTC. Translating it yields CASSLSGIQETQYF.

This clone came up once. CDR3 nucleotides: TGTGCCAGCAGTTTATGGGGGACAGCGAACACCGGGGAGCTGTTTTTT. Encoded protein: CASSLWGTANTGELFF. V and J are TRBV28 and TRBJ2-2, with 7 bases identical to TRBD1. V dropped 0 bases and J dropped 0; count of bases not matched to a gene: 1. This CDR3 spans 16 amino acids. Germline-derived CDR1 and CDR2 are MDHEN and SYDVKM. The entire variable domain, with the rest obtained from reference TRBV28 and TRBJ2-2, is as follows: DVKVTQSSRYLVKRTGEKVFLECVQDMDHENMFWYRQDPGLGLRLIYFSYDVKMKEKGDIPEGYSVSREKKERFSLILESASTNQTSMYLCASSLWGTANTGELFFGEGSRLTVL.

V and J are TRBV5-4 and TRBJ2-3; D not certain. Germline values: CDR1 SGHNT, CDR2 YYREEE (reference sequence). Trimming left V 0 bases short and J 3 bases short, with 5 bases between. The CDR3 sequence is 13 residues long. The CDR3 protein is CASSLVGTDTQYF. The CDR3 nucleotides are TGTGCCAGCAGCTTGGTTGGGACAGATACGCAGTATTTT.